This is a list of T cell receptor beta chains from one sample in a study of coeliac disease. TCRdb's table, derived via immunoSEQ multiplex PCR, lists solely in-frame clones and lacks some. This sample yields thousands of clones, of which 68% are seen a single time; around 4.5% belongs to the top ten. The specimen sequenced was lamina propria lymphocytes from the gut. These receptors all stem from a young woman with active celiac disease. The CDR3 runs from the conserved cysteine through the conserved F or W. Fields, in order: J gene, D gene, clone size, V gene, CDR3 DNA, CDR3 protein. D genes are given only for firm matches. Clone size is shown for a subset of rows, as once, few, many or a class of expanded clone.

TRBJ1-6,TRBD1,few,TRBV6-1,TGTGCCAGCAGTGAAGCGCTTCTTTCGGACCCGTGGGACAGGACCAATAATTCACCCCTCCACTTT,CASSEALLSDPWDRTNNSPLHF
TRBJ2-7,TRBD2,once,TRBV5-1,TGCGCCAGCAGCCCGGGCGGGGGGCGATCATTCGGGCAGTACTTC,CASSPGGGRSFGQYF
TRBJ2-7,-,-,TRBV5-1,TGCGCCAGCAGCTTGGTCACAGGTTCCTACGAGCAGTACTTC,CASSLVTGSYEQYF
TRBJ2-1,TRBD2,few,TRBV4-2,TGTGCCAGCAGCCAAGTAGCGGGGGGATACAATGAGCAGTTCTTC,CASSQVAGGYNEQFF
TRBJ2-3,TRBD2,-,TRBV29-1,TGCAGCGTCCGTCAGGCGGGAGTTAGAGATACGCAGTATTTT,CSVRQAGVRDTQYF
TRBJ2-1,TRBD2,-,TRBV30,TGTGCCTGGAGTGTACGTTGGCGGGAGGCGGCCAATGAGCAGTTCTTC,CAWSVRWREAANEQFF
TRBJ2-7,-,-,TRBV28,TGTGCCAGCAGTTTAGACTGGCCCTACGAGCAGTACTTC,CASSLDWPYEQYF
TRBJ2-7,TRBD2,-,TRBV5-1,TGCGCCAGCAGCTTTCAAGCGGGAGTAACGTACGAGCAGTACTTC,CASSFQAGVTYEQYF
TRBJ1-5,-,-,TRBV10-1,TGCGCCAGCAGTGAAGGGGCTCTGCAGCCCCAGCATTTT,CASSEGALQPQHF
TRBJ2-7,-,few,TRBV6-1,TGTGCCAGCAGTGAAGTGTACTACGAGCAGTACTTC,CASSEVYYEQYF
TRBJ1-2,-,-,TRBV19,TGTGCCAGTAGTATAGGTGGTGGGGGGGTGTATGATGGCTACACCTTC,CASSIGGGGVYDGYTF
TRBJ1-5,-,-,TRBV7-9,TGTGCCAGCAGCTCTTATAGCAATCAGCCCCAGCATTTT,CASSSYSNQPQHF
TRBJ2-1,TRBD2,-,TRBV9,TGTGCCAGCAGCGGGGGGTGGGGACTAGCGGGGGCCTACAATGAGCAGTTCTTC,CASSGGWGLAGAYNEQFF
TRBJ2-3,TRBD2,-,TRBV5-6,TGTGCCAGCAGCCGACTCCTAGCGGTCGGCAGCACAGATACGCAGTATTTT,CASSRLLAVGSTDTQYF
TRBJ2-4,TRBD2,-,TRBV5-1,TGCGCCAGCAGCCCGGGACTAGCGGGGGGAGAAAACATTCAGTACTTC,CASSPGLAGGENIQYF
TRBJ1-5,TRBD1,-,TRBV28,TGTGCCACCAGACAGGGGTCACAGCCCCAGCATTTT,CATRQGSQPQHF
TRBJ2-7,-,few,TRBV5-4,TGTGCCAGCAGCTTGGGCAGTTCAGTGCAGTACTTC,CASSLGSSVQYF